This record concerns one T cell receptor (beta chain) sequence. This entry comes from a study of Graves' ophthalmopathy and Graves' hyperthyroidism. Overall study: Untreated patients at initial diagnosis provided peripheral blood.

The sequenced template was RNA, covering the TCR beta CDR3 region. HTBI primers primed a first-round RT-PCR, and a second-round multiplex PCR followed. Via MiXCR, TCRdb re-called the multiplex PCR reads, giving one row per CDR3 protein. The sample has 650,000 to 800,000 distinct CDR3 sequences, approximately 39% seen once. Under 3 months in duration, the ophthalmopathy in affected donors had moderate-to-severe activity, CAS ≥3 and NOSPECS ≥4. Uncontrolled infections, other autoimmune diseases, pregnancy or lactation barred patients from enrollment. Germline V lookup: CDR1 SGHAT, CDR2 FQNNGV. The CDR3 runs 14 residues. Trimming cost V 5 bases and J 9 bases, with 14 bases left between them.

The sequenced sample was peripheral blood. This chain connects TRBV11-2 to TRBJ2-6, with a possible D match to TRBD2 (5 bases). This receptor was obtained from an adult man with Graves' ophthalmopathy. The CDR3 DNA reads TGTGCCAGCAGCCCTAGCCGGACCGACAACGTCCTGACTTTC. Translating gives CASSPSRTDNVLTF. Using reference TRBV11-2 and TRBJ2-6 for the parts outside the CDR3, the full variable domain is EAGVAQSPRYKIIEKRQSVAFWCNPISGHATLYWYQQILGQGPKLLIQFQNNGVVDDSQLPKDRFSAERLKGVDSTLKIQPAKLEDSAVYLCASSPSRTDNVLTFGAGSRLTVL.